The present TCR beta chain was sequenced within a study of OX40 agonist ivuxolimab in advanced cancers. Blood was sampled at baseline, cycle 4 day 1, and cycle 7 day 1. Profiling relied on immunoSEQ multiplex PCR, and the TCRdb table lists in-frame clones only, not all of them. The sample lists 70,000 to 80,000 clones; around 83% were seen once. In germline, CDR1 is SQVTM, CDR2 ANQGSEA. Trimming pared 3 bases from V and 2 bases from J, leaving 9 bases between. This CDR3 comprises 13 residues. Study-level findings and limits: CD8+ T cells averaged more expanded clones than CD4+.

Only a few counts were recorded for this clone. Its target is not known. This specimen consisted of CD4+ or CD8+ T cells sorted from blood, obtained in a trial of the OX40 agonist ivuxolimab. The chain uses TRBV29-1 and TRBJ2-3; perhaps TRBD1 as D (5 bases). The sequence derives from an adult with an advanced solid tumor such as melanoma, head and neck, liver or kidney cancer. This CDR3 reads CSVEPGYTDTQYF. Here the CDR3 DNA reads TGCAGCGTTGAGCCAGGGTACACAGATACGCAGTATTTT.